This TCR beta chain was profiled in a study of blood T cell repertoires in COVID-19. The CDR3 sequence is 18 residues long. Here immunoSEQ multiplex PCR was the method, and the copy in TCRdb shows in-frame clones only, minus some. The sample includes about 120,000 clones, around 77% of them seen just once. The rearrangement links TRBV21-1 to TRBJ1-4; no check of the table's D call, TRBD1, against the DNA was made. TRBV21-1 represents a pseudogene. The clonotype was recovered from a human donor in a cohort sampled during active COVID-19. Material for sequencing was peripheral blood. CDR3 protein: CASSKRGTGGRTNEKLFF. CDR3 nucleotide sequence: TGTGCCAGCAGCAAACGTGGGACAGGGGGAAGGACTAATGAAAAACTGTTTTTT.